This TCR beta chain was retrieved from a study of blood T cells in healthy people across ages. With regard to this clonotype: Its cognate antigen is unknown.

Whole-study findings and limits: Donor CMV status was unknown, possibly confounding expanded clonotype changes.

The total RNA that was extracted per sample amounted to at least 5 micrograms. For the second PCR, which ran for about 7 to 11 cycles, a sample-barcoded 5' primer and a J-beta primer mix were used. The study obtained at least 3 million CDR3-containing paired-end reads from every sample. Via MiXCR, TCRdb re-called the 5' RACE reads, giving one row per CDR3 protein. Here the sample spans fewer than 2 million distinct CDR3 sequences, roughly two fifths being singletons. The V gene's germline CDR1 is DFQATT and CDR2 SNEGSKA (reference sequence). The CDR3 is made up of 15 amino acids. With 1 base removed from V and 8 bases from J, the gap between germline ends came to 17 bases.

Sequences were obtained from blood. The J gene is TRBJ1-4, the V gene TRBV20-1, with TRBD1 as a possible D gene (6 bases). The receptor comes from a human donor in good health. The CDR3 spells CSARVSAGGAEKLFF. The CDR3 bases are TGCAGTGCTAGAGTATCGGCCGGGGGGGCCGAAAAACTGTTTTTT.